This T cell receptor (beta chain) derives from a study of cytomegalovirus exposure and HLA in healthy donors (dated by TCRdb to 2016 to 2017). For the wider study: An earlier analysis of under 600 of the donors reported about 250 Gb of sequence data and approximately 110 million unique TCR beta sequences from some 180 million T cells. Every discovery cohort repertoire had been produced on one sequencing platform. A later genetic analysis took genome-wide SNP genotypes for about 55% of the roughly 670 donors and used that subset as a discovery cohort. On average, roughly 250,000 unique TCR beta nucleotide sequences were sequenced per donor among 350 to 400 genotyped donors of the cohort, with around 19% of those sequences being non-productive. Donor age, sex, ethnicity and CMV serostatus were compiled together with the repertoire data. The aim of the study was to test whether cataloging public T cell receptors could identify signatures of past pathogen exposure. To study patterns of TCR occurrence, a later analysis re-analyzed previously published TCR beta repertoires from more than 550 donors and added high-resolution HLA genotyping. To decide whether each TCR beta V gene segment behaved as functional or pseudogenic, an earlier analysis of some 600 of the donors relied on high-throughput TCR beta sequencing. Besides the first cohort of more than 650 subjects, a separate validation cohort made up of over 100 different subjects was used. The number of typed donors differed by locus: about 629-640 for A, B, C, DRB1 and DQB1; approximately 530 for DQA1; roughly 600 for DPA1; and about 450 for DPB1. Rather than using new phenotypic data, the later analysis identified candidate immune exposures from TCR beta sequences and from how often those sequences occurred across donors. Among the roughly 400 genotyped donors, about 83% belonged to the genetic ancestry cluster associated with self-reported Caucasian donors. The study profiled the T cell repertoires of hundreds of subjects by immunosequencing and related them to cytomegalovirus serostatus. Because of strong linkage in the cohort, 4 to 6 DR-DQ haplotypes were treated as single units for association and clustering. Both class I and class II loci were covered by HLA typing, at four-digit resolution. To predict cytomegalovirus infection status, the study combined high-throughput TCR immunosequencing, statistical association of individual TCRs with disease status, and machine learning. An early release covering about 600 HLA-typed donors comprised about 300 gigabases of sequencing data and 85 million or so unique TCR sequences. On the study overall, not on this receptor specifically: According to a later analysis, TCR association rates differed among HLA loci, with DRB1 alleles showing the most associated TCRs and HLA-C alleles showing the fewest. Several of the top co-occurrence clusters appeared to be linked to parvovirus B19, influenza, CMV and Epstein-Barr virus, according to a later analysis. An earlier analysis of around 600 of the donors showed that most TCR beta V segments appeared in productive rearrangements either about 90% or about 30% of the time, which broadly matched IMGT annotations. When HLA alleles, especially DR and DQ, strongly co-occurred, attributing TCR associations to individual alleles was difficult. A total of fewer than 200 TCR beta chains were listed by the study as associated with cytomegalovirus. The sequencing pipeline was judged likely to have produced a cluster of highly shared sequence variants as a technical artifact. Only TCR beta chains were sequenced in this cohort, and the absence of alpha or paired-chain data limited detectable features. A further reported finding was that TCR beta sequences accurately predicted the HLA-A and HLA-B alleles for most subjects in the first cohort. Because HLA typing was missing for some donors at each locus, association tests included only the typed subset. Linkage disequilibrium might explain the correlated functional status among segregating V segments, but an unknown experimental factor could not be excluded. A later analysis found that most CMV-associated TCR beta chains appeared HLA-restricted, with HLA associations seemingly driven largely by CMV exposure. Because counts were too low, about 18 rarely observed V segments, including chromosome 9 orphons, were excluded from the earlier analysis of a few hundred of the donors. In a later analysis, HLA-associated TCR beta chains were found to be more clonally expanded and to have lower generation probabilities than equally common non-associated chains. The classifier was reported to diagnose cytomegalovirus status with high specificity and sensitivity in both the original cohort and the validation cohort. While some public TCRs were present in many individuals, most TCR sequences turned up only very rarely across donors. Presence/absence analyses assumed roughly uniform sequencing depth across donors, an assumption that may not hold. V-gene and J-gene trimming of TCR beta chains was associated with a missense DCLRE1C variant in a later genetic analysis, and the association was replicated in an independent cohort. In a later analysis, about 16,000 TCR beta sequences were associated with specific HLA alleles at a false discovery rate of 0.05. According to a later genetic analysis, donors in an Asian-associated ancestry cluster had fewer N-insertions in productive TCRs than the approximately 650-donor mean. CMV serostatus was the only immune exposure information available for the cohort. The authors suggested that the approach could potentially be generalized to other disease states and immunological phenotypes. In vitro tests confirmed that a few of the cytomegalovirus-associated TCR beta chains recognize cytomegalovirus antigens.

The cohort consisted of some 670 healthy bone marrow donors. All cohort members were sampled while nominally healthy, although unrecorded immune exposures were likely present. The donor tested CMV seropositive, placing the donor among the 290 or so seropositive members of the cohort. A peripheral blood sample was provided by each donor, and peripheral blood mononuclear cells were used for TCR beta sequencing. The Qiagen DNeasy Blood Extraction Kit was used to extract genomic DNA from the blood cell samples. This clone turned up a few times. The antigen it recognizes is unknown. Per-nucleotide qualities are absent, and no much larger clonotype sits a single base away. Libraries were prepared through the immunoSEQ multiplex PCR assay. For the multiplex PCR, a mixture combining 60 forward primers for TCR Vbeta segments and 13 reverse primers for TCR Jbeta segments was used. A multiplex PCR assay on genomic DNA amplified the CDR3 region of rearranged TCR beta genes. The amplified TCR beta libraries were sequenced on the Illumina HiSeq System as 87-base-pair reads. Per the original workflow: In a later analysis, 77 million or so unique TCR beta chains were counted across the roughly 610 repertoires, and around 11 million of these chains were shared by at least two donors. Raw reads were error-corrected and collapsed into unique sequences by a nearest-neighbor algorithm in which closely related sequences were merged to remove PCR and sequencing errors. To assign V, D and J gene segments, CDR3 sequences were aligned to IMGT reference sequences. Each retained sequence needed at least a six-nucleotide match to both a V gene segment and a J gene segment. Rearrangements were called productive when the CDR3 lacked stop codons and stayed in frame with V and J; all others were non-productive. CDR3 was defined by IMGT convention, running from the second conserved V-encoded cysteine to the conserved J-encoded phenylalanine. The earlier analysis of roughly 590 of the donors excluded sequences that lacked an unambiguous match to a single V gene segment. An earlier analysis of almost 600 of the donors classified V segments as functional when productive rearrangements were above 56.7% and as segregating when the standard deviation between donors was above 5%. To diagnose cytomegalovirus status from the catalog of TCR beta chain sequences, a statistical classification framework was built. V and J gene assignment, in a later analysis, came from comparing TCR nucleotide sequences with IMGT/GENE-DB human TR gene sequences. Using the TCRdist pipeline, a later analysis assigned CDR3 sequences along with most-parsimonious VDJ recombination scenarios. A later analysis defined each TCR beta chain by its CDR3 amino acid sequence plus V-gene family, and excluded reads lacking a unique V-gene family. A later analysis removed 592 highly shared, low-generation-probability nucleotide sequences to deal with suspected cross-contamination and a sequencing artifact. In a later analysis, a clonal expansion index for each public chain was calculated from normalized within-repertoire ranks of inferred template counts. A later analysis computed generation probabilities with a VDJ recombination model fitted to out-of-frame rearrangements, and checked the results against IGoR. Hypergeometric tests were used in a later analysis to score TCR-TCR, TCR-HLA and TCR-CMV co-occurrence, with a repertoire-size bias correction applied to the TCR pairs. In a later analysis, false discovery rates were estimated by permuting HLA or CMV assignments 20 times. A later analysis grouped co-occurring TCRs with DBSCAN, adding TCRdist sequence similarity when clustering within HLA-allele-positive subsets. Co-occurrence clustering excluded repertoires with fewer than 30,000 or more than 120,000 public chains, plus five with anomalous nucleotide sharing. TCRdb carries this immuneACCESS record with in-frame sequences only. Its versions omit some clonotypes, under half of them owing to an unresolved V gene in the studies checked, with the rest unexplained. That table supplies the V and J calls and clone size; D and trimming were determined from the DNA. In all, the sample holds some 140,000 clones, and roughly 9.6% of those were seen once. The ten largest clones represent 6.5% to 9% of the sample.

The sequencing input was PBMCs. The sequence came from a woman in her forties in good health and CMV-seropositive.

The CDR3 here reads CSVEEGGGNQPQHF. The nucleotides are TGCAGCGTTGAAGAAGGAGGGGGCAATCAGCCCCAGCATTTT. The chain couples TRBV29-1 to TRBJ1-5, with a weak D call of TRBD1 (5 bases match). The trim is 0 bases for V and 2 bases for J, with a gap of 8 bases between the germline ends. Per the germline V gene, SQVTM is the CDR1 and ANQGSEA is the CDR2. Inclusive of the bounding cysteine and phenylalanine, the CDR3 is 14 residues long. CDR3 DNA is the only sequence kept; it has 42 bases, read in frame from the first base. Beyond the CDR3, the reference TRBV29-1 and TRBJ1-5 genes provide the residues; the full variable domain reads: SAVISQKPSRDICQRGTSLTIQCQVDSQVTMMFWYRQQPGQSLTLIATANQGSEATYESGFVIDKFPISRPNLTFSTLTVSNMSPEDSSIYLCSVEEGGGNQPQHFGDGTRLSIL.